Listed below are T cell receptor beta chains from one sample, sequenced in a study of T cells in Graves' hyperthyroidism and ophthalmopathy. TCRdb fed the multiplex PCR reads into MiXCR, producing one record per CDR3 protein. Of some 490,000 distinct CDR3 sequences detected, approximately 23% appear once; the ten largest clones hold approximately 54%. The sample consisted of blood. The receptors originated from a woman between 70 and 85 years old with Graves' ophthalmopathy. Each CDR3 is given with its conserved first and last residue. Fields, in order: D gene, CDR3 length, V gene, clone size, J gene, CDR3 protein, CDR3 DNA. The D gene is left open where the match is weak. Not every row has a clone size; where given, it reads once, few, many or a size class.

NA,12,TRBV30,NA,TRBJ2-4,CAWSSSGNIQYF,TGTGCCTGGAGTTCCAGCGGAAACATTCAGTACTTC
TRBD1,14,TRBV29-1,few,TRBJ1-1,CSVVVGGEGTEAFF,TGCAGCGTTGTGGTAGGGGGCGAAGGCACTGAAGCTTTCTTT
TRBD1,14,TRBV30,NA,TRBJ1-2,CAWSRDRYLRGYTF,TGTGCCTGGAGCCGGGACAGATATCTTCGTGGCTACACCTTC
NA,15,TRBV6-4,NA,TRBJ1-4,CASSDSPGTMEKLFF,TGTGCCAGCAGTGACTCTCCGGGGACAATGGAGAAACTGTTTTTT
TRBD1,14,TRBV20-1,NA,TRBJ1-6,CSARGGTDNSPLHF,TGCAGTGCTAGAGGGGGGACAGACAATTCACCCCTCCACTTT
NA,16,TRBV6-2/TRBV6-3,many,TRBJ2-1,CASSYRAGQPVDEQFF,TGTGCCAGCAGTTATAGGGCCGGACAACCGGTGGATGAGCAGTTCTTC
TRBD2,16,TRBV7-9,few,TRBJ2-7,CASSVGLAGEAYEQYF,TGTGCCAGCAGCGTGGGACTAGCGGGAGAGGCCTACGAGCAGTACTTC
NA,14,TRBV19,few,TRBJ2-1,CASREAVSYNEQFF,TGTGCCAGTAGGGAGGCGGTCTCCTACAATGAGCAGTTCTTC
NA,15,TRBV5-5,few,TRBJ2-7,CASSLGVSAGYEQYF,TGTGCCAGCAGCTTGGGAGTTAGCGCCGGCTACGAGCAGTACTTC
NA,16,TRBV20-1,NA,TRBJ2-3,CSARGLHDRSTDTQYF,TGCAGTGCTAGAGGCCTTCACGACAGGTCCACAGATACGCAGTATTTT
NA,14,TRBV7-2,many,TRBJ2-3,CASSSLAPTDTQYF,TGTGCCAGCAGCTCGCTAGCGCCCACAGATACGCAGTATTTT
NA,14,TRBV20-1,many,TRBJ1-1,CSARDPRLNTEAFF,TGCAGTGCTAGAGATCCCCGGTTAAACACTGAAGCTTTCTTT
NA,12,TRBV10-3,few,TRBJ1-2,CAISDRDYGYTF,TGTGCCATCAGTGACAGGGACTATGGCTACACCTTC
NA,15,TRBV9,NA,TRBJ1-4,CASSVRPGRDEELFF,TGTGCCAGCAGCGTCCGGCCAGGGCGTGATGAAGAACTGTTTTTT
TRBD2,16,TRBV9,few,TRBJ2-3,CASSPRTSGGADTQYF,TGTGCCAGCAGCCCTCGGACTAGCGGGGGGGCAGATACGCAGTATTTT
NA,11,TRBV2,many,TRBJ2-7,CASSEEGEQYF,TGTGCCAGCAGTGAAGAGGGGGAGCAGTACTTC